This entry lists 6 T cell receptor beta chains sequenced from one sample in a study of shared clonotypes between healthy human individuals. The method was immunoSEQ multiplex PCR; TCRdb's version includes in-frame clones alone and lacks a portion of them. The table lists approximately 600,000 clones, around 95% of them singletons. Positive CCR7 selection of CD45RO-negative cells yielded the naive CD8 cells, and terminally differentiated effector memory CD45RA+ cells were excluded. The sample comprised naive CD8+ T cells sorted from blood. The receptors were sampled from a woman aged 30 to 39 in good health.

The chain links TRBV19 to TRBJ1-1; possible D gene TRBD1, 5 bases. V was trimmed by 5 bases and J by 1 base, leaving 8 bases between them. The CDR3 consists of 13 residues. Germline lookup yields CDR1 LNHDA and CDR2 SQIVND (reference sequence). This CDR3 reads CASSATGNTEAFF. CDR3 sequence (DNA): TGTGCCAGTAGTGCAACAGGGAACACTGAAGCTTTCTTT.

CDR3 amino acids: CASSPREGVHNEQFF. The DNA of the CDR3 is TGTGCCAGCAGCCCCCGGGAGGGAGTCCACAATGAGCAGTTCTTC. The gene calls are TRBV7-9 and TRBJ2-1, with 8 positions matching TRBD2. J was trimmed by 5 bases and V by 5 bases; bases with no gene match: 8. The CDR3 loop spans 15 amino acids. The germline gives CDR1 SEHNR, CDR2 FQNEAQ (reference sequence).

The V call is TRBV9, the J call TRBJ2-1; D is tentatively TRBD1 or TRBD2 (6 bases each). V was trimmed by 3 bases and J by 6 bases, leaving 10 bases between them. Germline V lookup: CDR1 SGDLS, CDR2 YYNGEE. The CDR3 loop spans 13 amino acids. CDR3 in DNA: TGTGCCAGCAGCGCCGGGGGCTTCAATGAGCAGTTCTTC. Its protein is CASSAGGFNEQFF.

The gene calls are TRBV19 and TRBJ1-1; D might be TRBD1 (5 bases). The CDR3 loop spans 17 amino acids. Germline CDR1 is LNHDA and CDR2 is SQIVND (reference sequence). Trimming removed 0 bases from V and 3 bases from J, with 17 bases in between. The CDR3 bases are TGTGCCAGTAGTATAGATCAAGGGGCCACTGCGGACACTGAAGCTTTCTTT. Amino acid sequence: CASSIDQGATADTEAFF. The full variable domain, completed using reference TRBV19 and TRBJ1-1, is DGGITQSPKYLFRKEGQNVTLSCEQNLNHDAMYWYRQDPGQGLRLIYYSQIVNDFQKGDIAEGYSVSREKKESFPLTVTSAQKNPTAFYLCASSIDQGATADTEAFFGQGTRLTVV.

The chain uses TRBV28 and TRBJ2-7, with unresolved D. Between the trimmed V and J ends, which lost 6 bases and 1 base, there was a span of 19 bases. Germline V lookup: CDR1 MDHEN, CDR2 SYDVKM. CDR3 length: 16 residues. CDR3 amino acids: CASRSHKPDFSYEQYF. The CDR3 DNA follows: TGTGCCAGCAGGTCACATAAGCCAGATTTTTCCTACGAGCAGTACTTC.

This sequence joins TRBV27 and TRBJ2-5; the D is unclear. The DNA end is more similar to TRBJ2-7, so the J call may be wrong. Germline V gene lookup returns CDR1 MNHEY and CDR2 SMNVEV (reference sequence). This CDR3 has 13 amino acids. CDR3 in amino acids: CASSFPGSYEQYF. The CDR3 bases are TGTGCCAGCAGTTTCCCCGGGTCCTACGAGCAGTACTTC.